This TCR beta chain was identified in a study of blood T cells in healthy people across ages. As for this clonotype: No antigen is known for it.

Study-level results: Changes in expanded clonotypes were possibly confounded, as the CMV status of donors was unknown.

The second PCR ran roughly 6 to 11 cycles with a sample-barcoded 5' primer and J-beta primers. TCRdb used MiXCR to reprocess the 5' RACE reads, holding one entry per CDR3 protein. The data contain 720,000 or so distinct CDR3 sequences, less than 45% of them singletons. Trimming cost V 3 bases and J 7 bases; bases outside gene matches: 9. CDR1 and CDR2 from the germline V gene are SGHVS and FQNEAQ. The CDR3 is 16 residues long. This chain connects TRBV7-8 to TRBJ2-1; TRBD2 matches 10 bases. The sequenced material came from blood. The sequence derives from a man of 80 years or more in good health. This CDR3 reads CASSFAPSGRVNEQFF. The CDR3, as DNA: TGTGCCAGCAGCTTCGCCCCTAGCGGGAGAGTTAATGAGCAGTTCTTC.